The next 32 T cell receptor beta chains were all read from a single sample in a study of blood T cell repertoires in COVID-19. Profiling relied on immunoSEQ multiplex PCR, and the TCRdb table lists in-frame clones only, not all of them. The sample holds approximately 60,000 clones, 70% to 90% seen once. The source material was peripheral blood. The source is an elderly man with acute or convalescent COVID-19.

The V and J genes are TRBV5-1 and TRBJ2-5, with 9 bases lining up with TRBD1. The V and J ends lost 7 bases and 4 bases, in that order; junction bases with no gene match: 14. The CDR3 consists of 16 residues. Germline V lookup: CDR1 SGHRS, CDR2 YFSETQ. The CDR3 is CASGVIGDRAGETQYF. As DNA, the CDR3 is TGCGCCAGCGGGGTTATAGGGGACAGGGCTGGAGAGACCCAGTACTTC.

This clone appeared a few times. The chain is built from TRBV7-8 and TRBJ1-3, with TRBD1 as a possible D gene (5 bases). The V gene lost 5 bases and the J gene lost 0 bases, with 20 bases spanning the gap. Per germline, CDR1 SGHVS and CDR2 FQNEAQ. The CDR3 has 18 amino acids. The CDR3 sequence is CASSLILTARDSGNTIYF. For the CDR3, the DNA is TGTGCCAGCAGCCTTATTTTGACCGCCAGGGACTCTGGAAACACCATATATTTT.

About this clone: Other DNA variants within this sample encode the same CDR3. The CDR3, as DNA: TGTGCCAGCTCACCACGACAGGGAGGGAACACTGAAGCTTTCTTT. Translating it yields CASSPRQGGNTEAFF. This chain joins TRBV18 and TRBJ1-1, with TRBD1 identical over 7 bases. Germline CDR1 reads KGHSH; CDR2 reads LQKENI. CDR3 length: 15 residues. The V gene end was trimmed by 1 base and the J gene end by 1 base; junction bases not matched to a gene: 3.

The chain employs TRBV18 and TRBJ2-2; tentatively, D is TRBD1 (5 bases). Trimming stripped 3 bases from V and 6 bases from J, with 5 bases between. This CDR3 is 12 amino acids long. Germline V gene data show CDR1 as KGHSH and CDR2 as LQKENI. As DNA, the CDR3 is TGTGCCAGCTCACCCAGGGCCGGGGAGCTGTTTTTT. The encoded protein is CASSPRAGELFF.

CDR3 DNA sequence: TGTGCCACACAGGGGATCACTGAAGCTTTCTTT. This encodes CATQGITEAFF. J is TRBJ1-1 and V is TRBV2; 7 bases agree with TRBD1. V lost 10 bases to trimming and J lost 4 bases; unmatched junction nucleotides: 3. This CDR3 is 11 amino acids long. CDR1 and CDR2 from the germline V gene are SNHLY and FYNNEI.

The chain is built from TRBV2 and TRBJ2-7; tentative D call: TRBD1 (6 bases). V lost 7 bases and J 7 bases, leaving 23 bases between the germline ends. This CDR3 has 15 amino acids. From germline, CDR1 is SNHLY and CDR2 FYNNEI. Here the CDR3 DNA reads TGTGCCAGCATTCCCAATGTACAGGGTTCGGGTGAGCAGTACTTC. It specifies CASIPNVQGSGEQYF. The full variable domain, in which reference TRBV2 and TRBJ2-7 provide the parts outside the CDR3, is EPEVTQTPSHQVTQMGQEVILRCVPISNHLYFYWYRQILGQKVEFLVSFYNNEISEKSEIFDDQFSVERPDGSNFTLKIRSTKLEDSAMYFCASIPNVQGSGEQYFGPGTRLTVT.

V usage is TRBV19 and J usage is TRBJ1-1; D is unclear. Trimming removed 4 bases at V and 9 bases at J, with 15 bases between. Germline V gives CDR1 LNHDA, CDR2 SQIVND (reference sequence). This CDR3 contains 13 residues. The CDR3 protein is CASSTDMRGKAFF. CDR3 in DNA: TGTGCCAGTAGTACCGACATGAGAGGGAAAGCTTTCTTT.

This chain links TRBV3-1 (or the pseudogene TRBV3-2) with TRBJ2-5, with 12 bases aligning to TRBD2. There are 16 residues in the CDR3. The trim removed 2 bases at V and 6 bases at J, leaving 7 bases unmatched. The germline V gene encodes CDR1 LGHDT and CDR2 YNNKEL (reference sequence). The CDR3 nucleotides are TGTGCCAGCAGCCAACTAGCGGGGGGGCTGGTACAGACCCAGTACTTC. Translated: CASSQLAGGLVQTQYF.

This chain joins TRBV9 and TRBJ2-5, with D possibly TRBD1 on 6 matching bases. V was trimmed by 4 bases and J by 3 bases, leaving 13 bases between them. The CDR3 loop spans 14 amino acids. Germline CDR1 is SGDLS and CDR2 is YYNGEE. CDR3 DNA sequence: TGTGCCAGCAGCCCCACGGACAGTGAAGAGACCCAGTACTTC. Amino acid sequence: CASSPTDSEETQYF.

This clone was found once. CDR3 amino acids: CASSPGPGGQETQYF. The CDR3 nucleotides read TGTGCCAGCAGCCCCGGGCCCGGGGGACAAGAGACCCAGTACTTC. V usage is TRBV5-4 and J usage is TRBJ2-5; TRBD2 is a possible D gene (6 bases). CDR3 size: 15 residues. Trimming cost V 4 bases and J 2 bases, with 15 bases left between them. Germline CDR1 reads SGHNT; CDR2 reads YYREEE (reference sequence).

V is TRBV7-2 and J is TRBJ1-1; D might be TRBD1 (6 bases). The CDR3 runs to 14 residues. The germline V and J ends were trimmed by 3 bases and 7 bases, with 15 bases remaining between them. Germline V gene data show CDR1 as SGHTA and CDR2 as FQGNSA. CDR3 region: CASSFLGGRGEAFF. The CDR3 bases are TGTGCCAGCAGCTTTTTAGGGGGAAGAGGTGAAGCTTTCTTT. The full variable domain, completed using reference TRBV7-2 and TRBJ1-1, is GAGVSQSPSNKVTEKGKDVELRCDPISGHTALYWYRQSLGQGLEFLIYFQGNSAPDKSGLPSDRFSAERTGGSVSTLTIQRTQQEDSAVYLCASSFLGGRGEAFFGQGTRLTVV.

The chain is built from TRBV6-6 and TRBJ1-2, with TRBD1 as a possible D gene (6 bases). Trimming removed 7 bases at V and 2 bases at J, with 17 bases between. The CDR3 covers 15 residues. Germline CDR1 and CDR2: MNHNY and SVGAGI (reference sequence). The CDR3 region has the DNA TGTGCCAGCATCCCCGACAGGCACCAGAACTATGGCTACACCTTC. Protein sequence: CASIPDRHQNYGYTF.

The CDR3: CASSEGGTAHYEQYF. The CDR3, as DNA: TGTGCCAGCAGTGAAGGCGGGACAGCCCACTACGAGCAGTACTTC. The chain recombines TRBV6-1 with TRBJ2-7, with a tentative D call TRBD1 (7 bases). V shed 1 base and J shed 3 bases, with 13 bases lying between them. Per germline, CDR1 MNHNS and CDR2 SASEGT. The CDR3 is 15 residues long.

The chain uses TRBV3-1 (or the pseudogene TRBV3-2) and TRBJ2-1, with 7 bases that match TRBD2. The germline gives CDR1 LGHDT, CDR2 YNNKEL (reference sequence). The CDR3 extends over 15 amino acids. Trimming cost V 1 base and J 0 bases; bases outside gene matches: 0. This CDR3 reads CASSQGGGSYNEQFF. In DNA form, the CDR3 reads TGTGCCAGCAGCCAAGGGGGGGGCTCCTACAATGAGCAGTTCTTC.

The J gene is TRBJ1-2, the V gene TRBV7-3; 8 nucleotides match TRBD1. V was pared by 5 bases and J by 4 bases, with 9 bases of the junction left unmatched. This CDR3 spans 15 amino acids. Looked up from germline, CDR1 is SGHTA and CDR2 is FQGTGA. In DNA, the CDR3 is TGTGCCAGCAGCCGTACCGGGACAGGCGGCTATGGCTACACCTTC. This gives the protein CASSRTGTGGYGYTF. The whole variable domain, remainder taken from reference TRBV7-3 and TRBJ1-2, is GAGVSQTPSNKVTEKGKYVELRCDPISGHTALYWYRQSLGQGPEFLIYFQGTGAADDSGLPNDRFFAVRPEGSVSTLKIQRTERGDSAVYLCASSRTGTGGYGYTFGSGTRLTVV.

V is TRBV11-2 and J is TRBJ1-1; D is possibly TRBD1 (5 bases). This CDR3 has 17 amino acids. Trimming left V 6 bases short and J 5 bases short, with 25 bases between. In germline, CDR1 is SGHAT, CDR2 FQNNGV. CDR3 sequence reads: CASSLRLRGLGWTEAFF. The CDR3 bases are TGTGCCAGCAGTTTAAGGTTAAGGGGCCTTGGTTGGACTGAAGCTTTCTTT.

J is TRBJ2-7 and V is TRBV5-4, with a weak D call TRBD2 (7 bases). This CDR3 is 15 amino acids long. CDR1 and CDR2 (germline): SGHNT, YYREEE (reference sequence). V shed 0 bases and J shed 5 bases, with 15 bases lying between them. CDR3 sequence (DNA): TGTGCCAGCAGCTTGGCCGAGGGGGGGCGCGACGAGCAGTACTTC. Amino acids: CASSLAEGGRDEQYF. The full variable domain, rest sourced from reference TRBV5-4 and TRBJ2-7, is ETGVTQSPTHLIKTRGQQVTLRCSSQSGHNTVSWYQQALGQGPQFIFQYYREEENGRGNFPPRFSGLQFPNYSSELNVNALELDDSALYLCASSLAEGGRDEQYFGPGTRLTVT.

Only one count was recorded for this clone. CDR3 sequence reads: CASSQTGSNTEAFF. In DNA, the CDR3 is TGTGCCAGCTCACAGACAGGGTCCAACACTGAAGCTTTCTTT. The genes are TRBV18 and TRBJ1-1; 7 bases align to TRBD1. The CDR3 is 14 amino acids. Per the germline V gene, CDR1 is KGHSH and CDR2 is LQKENI. V lost 4 bases, J lost 2 bases, and 4 bases stayed unmatched. Filled out from reference TRBV18 and TRBJ1-1, the complete variable domain reads NAGVMQNPRHLVRRRGQEARLRCSPMKGHSHVYWYRQLPEEGLKFMVYLQKENIIDESGMPKERFSAEFPKEGPSILRIQQVVRGDSAAYFCASSQTGSNTEAFFGQGTRLTVV.

The genes are TRBV5-1 and TRBJ1-1, with 7 nucleotides matching TRBD1. Trimming took 4 bases from V and 1 from J; bases not matched to a gene: 4. The CDR3 contains 14 residues. Germline assignment: CDR1 SGHRS and CDR2 YFSETQ. CDR3 amino acids: CASSTQGENTEAFF. In DNA, the CDR3 is TGCGCCAGCAGCACGCAGGGGGAGAACACTGAAGCTTTCTTT.

This chain links TRBV27 with TRBJ1-5, with 9 bases aligning to TRBD1. V shed 5 bases and J 5 bases; nucleotides not matched to a gene: 4. Germline CDR1 reads MNHEY; CDR2 reads SMNVEV (reference sequence). The CDR3 loop spans 14 amino acids. Here the CDR3 DNA reads TGTGCCAGCAGTCCTAGGACAGGGGATCAGCCCCAGCATTTT. Translated, it gives CASSPRTGDQPQHF.

The chain employs TRBV11-2 and TRBJ1-6; D is possibly TRBD1 (5 bases). With 2 bases removed from V and 7 bases from J, the gap between germline ends came to 9 bases. CDR3 length: 14 residues. Germline assignment: CDR1 SGHAT and CDR2 FQNNGV. The CDR3 is CASSLQGNNSPLHF. In DNA form, the CDR3 reads TGTGCCAGCAGCTTACAGGGAAACAATTCACCCCTCCACTTT.

CDR3 in amino acids: CSVATGGSTDTQYF. The DNA of the CDR3 is TGCAGCGTTGCCACAGGGGGGAGCACAGATACGCAGTATTTT. The chain couples TRBV29-1 to TRBJ2-3; 8 nucleotides match TRBD1. J lost 0 bases, V lost 4 bases, and 3 bases had no gene match. Germline values: CDR1 SQVTM, CDR2 ANQGSEA. The CDR3 is made up of 14 amino acids.

The chain recombines TRBV2 with TRBJ2-3; D unresolved. Germline CDR1 reads SNHLY; CDR2 reads FYNNEI. The CDR3 spans 16 residues. V was shortened by 6 bases and J by 5 bases, with 21 bases between the two germline ends. The CDR3 DNA reads TGTGCCAGCAGGCTGACTGAAGGTACCACGGTAGATACGCAGTATTTT. Protein product: CASRLTEGTTVDTQYF.

The rearrangement uses TRBV12-3 or TRBV12-4 and TRBJ1-2, with D unresolved. CDR3 length equals 11 residues. The V end lost 7 bases, the J end lost 2 bases, and 5 bases lay between the germline ends. The CDR3 reads CASTENYGYTF. The CDR3 DNA reads TGTGCCAGCACCGAGAACTATGGCTACACCTTC.

The chain joins TRBV29-1 to TRBJ1-1, with TRBD1 matching over 7 bases. CDR1 SQVTM and CDR2 ANQGSEA come from the germline V gene. The CDR3 has 15 residues. The ends lost 7 bases at V and 1 base at J; junction bases unmatched: 12. The CDR3 loop is CSANLDRLTNTEAFF. The CDR3 region has the DNA TGCAGCGCCAACTTGGACAGGCTTACGAACACTGAAGCTTTCTTT.

The chain couples TRBV19 to TRBJ2-5; D is ambiguous. The CDR3 has 12 residues. The germline V and J ends were trimmed by 0 bases and 7 bases, with 6 bases remaining between them. CDR1 is LNHDA, CDR2 SQIVND, per germline (reference sequence). The CDR3 bases are TGTGCCAGTAGTATAGAGTCGGGGACCCAGTACTTC. It codes for CASSIESGTQYF.

The rearrangement joins TRBV2 to TRBJ2-7; D ambiguous. The germline V gene encodes CDR1 SNHLY and CDR2 FYNNEI. CDR3 length equals 13 residues. V was clipped by 4 bases and J by 3 bases, with 10 bases between them. This chain's CDR3 is CASSVETGYEQYF. CDR3 DNA sequence: TGTGCCAGCAGTGTGGAGACGGGCTACGAGCAGTACTTC.

The rearrangement uses TRBV6-1 and TRBJ2-4, with D maybe TRBD1 (6 bases). V lost 2 bases and J 2 bases, leaving 7 bases between the germline ends. The CDR3 is made up of 14 amino acids. CDR1 and CDR2 from the germline V gene are MNHNS and SASEGT. This CDR3 is CASSETGSKNIQYF. Here the CDR3 DNA reads TGTGCCAGCAGTGAAACAGGGTCCAAAAACATTCAGTACTTC.

Only one count was recorded for this clone. This chain connects TRBV2 to TRBJ2-3; 8 positions match TRBD2. The V gene end was trimmed by 1 base and the J gene end by 2 bases; junction bases not matched to a gene: 2. The CDR3 covers 15 residues. Germline V gene sequence: CDR1 SNHLY, CDR2 FYNNEI. CDR3 coding DNA: TGTGCCAGCAGTGAAGTGCGGGGGGCCACAGATACGCAGTATTTT. Protein product: CASSEVRGATDTQYF.

This chain links TRBV6-5 with TRBJ1-3; 10 nucleotides match TRBD1. From germline, CDR1 is MNHEY and CDR2 SVGAGI. The CDR3 is 15 amino acids. Losses at the gene ends were 6 bases for V and 4 bases for J; bases not matched to a gene: 6. Written as DNA, the CDR3 is TGTGCCAGCAGAACCGACAGGGGGCGAGGAAACACCATATATTTT. It encodes CASRTDRGRGNTIYF.

This rearrangement joins TRBV6-7 to TRBJ1-1; D ambiguous. TRBV6-7 carries the ORF label, with uncertain function. V was trimmed by 6 bases and J by 3 bases, leaving 14 bases between them. The CDR3 contains 14 residues. The chain's CDR3 is CASRWSRRDTEAFF. The CDR3 DNA reads as TGTGCCAGCAGATGGAGTAGGCGGGACACTGAAGCTTTCTTT.

The chain combines TRBV9 with TRBJ2-3; TRBD1 aligns across 7 bases. V shed 3 bases and J 6 bases; nucleotides not matched to a gene: 7. The CDR3 extends over 14 amino acids. Germline CDR1 is SGDLS and CDR2 is YYNGEE. The chain's CDR3 is CASSELTGLDTQYF. The DNA of the CDR3 is TGTGCCAGCAGCGAATTGACAGGGCTGGATACGCAGTATTTT.